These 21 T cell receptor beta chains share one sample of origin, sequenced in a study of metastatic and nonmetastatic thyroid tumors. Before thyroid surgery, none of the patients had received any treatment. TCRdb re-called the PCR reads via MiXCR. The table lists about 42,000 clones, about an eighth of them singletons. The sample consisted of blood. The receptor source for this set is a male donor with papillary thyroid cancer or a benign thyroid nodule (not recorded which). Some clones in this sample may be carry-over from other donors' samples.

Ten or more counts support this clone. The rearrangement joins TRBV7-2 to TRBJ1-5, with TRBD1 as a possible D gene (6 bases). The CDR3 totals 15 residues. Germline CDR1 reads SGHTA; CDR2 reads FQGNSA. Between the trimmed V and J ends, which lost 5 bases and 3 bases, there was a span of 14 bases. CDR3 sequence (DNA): TGTGCCAGCAGCCCTACAGGGACCTACAATCAGCCCCAGCATTTT. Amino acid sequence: CASSPTGTYNQPQHF.

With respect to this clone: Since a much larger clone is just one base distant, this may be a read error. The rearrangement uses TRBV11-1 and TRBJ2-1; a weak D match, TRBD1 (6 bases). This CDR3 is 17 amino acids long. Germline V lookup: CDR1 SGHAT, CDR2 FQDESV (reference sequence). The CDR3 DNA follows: TGTGCCAGCAGCCCTACCTTAGGGGGAATTACCTACAATGAGCAGTTTTTC. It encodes CASSPTLGGITYNEQFF.

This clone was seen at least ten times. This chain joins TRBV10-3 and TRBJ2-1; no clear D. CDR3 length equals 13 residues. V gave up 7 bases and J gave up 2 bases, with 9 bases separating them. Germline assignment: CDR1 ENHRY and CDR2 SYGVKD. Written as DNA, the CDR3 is TGTGCCATCAAAGGCGACACCTACAATGAGCAGTTCTTC. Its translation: CAIKGDTYNEQFF.

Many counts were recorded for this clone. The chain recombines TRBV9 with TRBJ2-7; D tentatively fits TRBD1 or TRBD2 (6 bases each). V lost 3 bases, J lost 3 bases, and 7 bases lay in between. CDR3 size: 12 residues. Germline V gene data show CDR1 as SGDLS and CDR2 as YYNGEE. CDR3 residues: CASSEGGYEQYF. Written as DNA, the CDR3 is TGTGCCAGCAGCGAGGGGGGCTACGAGCAGTACTTC. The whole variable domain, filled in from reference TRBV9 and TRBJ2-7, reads DSGVTQTPKHLITATGQRVTLRCSPRSGDLSVYWYQQSLDQGLQFLIQYYNGEERAKGNILERFSAQQFPDLHSELNLSSLELGDSALYFCASSEGGYEQYFGPGTRLTVT.

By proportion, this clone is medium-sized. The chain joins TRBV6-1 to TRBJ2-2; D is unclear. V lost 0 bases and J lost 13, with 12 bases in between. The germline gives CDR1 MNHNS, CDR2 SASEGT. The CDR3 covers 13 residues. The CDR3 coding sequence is TGTGCCAGCAGTGAAGCCACACCTGGACGGCTGTTTTTT. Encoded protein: CASSEATPGRLFF.

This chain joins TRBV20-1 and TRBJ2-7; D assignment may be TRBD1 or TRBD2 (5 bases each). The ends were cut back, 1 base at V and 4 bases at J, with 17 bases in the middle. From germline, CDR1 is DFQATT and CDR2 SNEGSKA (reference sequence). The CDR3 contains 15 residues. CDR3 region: CSARGPRAGWYEQYF. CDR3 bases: TGCAGTGCTAGAGGTCCGAGGGCAGGGTGGTACGAGCAGTACTTC.

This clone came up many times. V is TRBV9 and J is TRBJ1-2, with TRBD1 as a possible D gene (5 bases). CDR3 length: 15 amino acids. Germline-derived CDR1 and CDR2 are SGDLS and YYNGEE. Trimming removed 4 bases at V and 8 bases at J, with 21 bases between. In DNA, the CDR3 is TGTGCCAGCAGCCCTCCCCGGGACGGAAGCATGGGCTACACCTTC. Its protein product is CASSPPRDGSMGYTF.

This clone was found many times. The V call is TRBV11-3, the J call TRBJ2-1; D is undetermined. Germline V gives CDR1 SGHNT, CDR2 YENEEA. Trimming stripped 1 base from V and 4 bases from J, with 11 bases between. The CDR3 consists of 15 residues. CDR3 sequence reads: CASSLVAVSYNEQFF. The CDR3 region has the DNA TGTGCCAGCAGCTTAGTGGCAGTCTCGTACAATGAGCAGTTCTTC.

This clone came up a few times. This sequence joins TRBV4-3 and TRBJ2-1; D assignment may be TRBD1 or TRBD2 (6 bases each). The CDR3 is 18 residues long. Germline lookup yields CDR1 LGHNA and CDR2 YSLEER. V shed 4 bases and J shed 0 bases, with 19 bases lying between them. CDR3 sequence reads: CASSRLPVGGSSYNEQFF. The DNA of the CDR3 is TGCGCCAGCAGCCGCCTCCCCGTAGGGGGGAGCTCCTACAATGAGCAGTTCTTC.

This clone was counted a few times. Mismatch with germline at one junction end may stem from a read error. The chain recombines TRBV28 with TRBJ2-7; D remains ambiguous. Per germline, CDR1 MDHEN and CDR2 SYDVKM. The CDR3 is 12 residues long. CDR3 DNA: TGTTCCAGCAGTCTATACCAGAGTAGGCAGTACTTC. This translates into CSSSLYQSRQYF. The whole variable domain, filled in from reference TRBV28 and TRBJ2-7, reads DVKVTQSSRYLVKRTGEKVFLECVQDMDHENMFWYRQDPGLGLRLIYFSYDVKMKEKGDIPEGYSVSREKKERFSLILESASTNQTSMYLCSSSLYQSRQYFGPGTRLTVT.

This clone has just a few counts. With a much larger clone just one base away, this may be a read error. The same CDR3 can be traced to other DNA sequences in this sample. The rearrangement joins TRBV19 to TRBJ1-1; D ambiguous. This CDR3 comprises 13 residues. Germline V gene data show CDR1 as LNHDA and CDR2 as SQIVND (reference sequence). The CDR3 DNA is TGTGCCAGCAGTATGGCAAGTGGATATTTGGCTTTCTTT. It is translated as CASSMASGYLAFF.

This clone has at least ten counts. Written as DNA, the CDR3 is TGCGCCAGCAGCCAAGATCGAGGGAGGCACAATGAGCAGTTCTTC. This encodes CASSQDRGRHNEQFF. The rearrangement joins TRBV4-3 to TRBJ2-1; TRBD2 is a possible D gene (6 bases). The germline V gene has CDR1 LGHNA and CDR2 YSLEER. The CDR3 totals 15 residues. With 0 bases removed from V and 5 bases from J, the gap between germline ends came to 11 bases.

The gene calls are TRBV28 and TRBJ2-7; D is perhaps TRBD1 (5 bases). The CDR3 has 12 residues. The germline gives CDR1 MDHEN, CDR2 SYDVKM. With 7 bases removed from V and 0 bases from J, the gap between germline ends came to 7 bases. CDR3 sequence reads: CASIDSSYEQYV. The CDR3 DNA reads TGTGCCAGCATCGACAGCTCCTACGAGCAGTACGTC.

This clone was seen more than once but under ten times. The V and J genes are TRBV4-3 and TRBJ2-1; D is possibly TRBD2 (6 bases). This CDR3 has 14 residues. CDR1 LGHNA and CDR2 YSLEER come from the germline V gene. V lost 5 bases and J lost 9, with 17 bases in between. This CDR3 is CASSAGLAAREQFF. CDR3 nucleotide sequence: TGCGCCAGCAGCGCGGGACTGGCCGCCCGTGAGCAGTTCTTC.

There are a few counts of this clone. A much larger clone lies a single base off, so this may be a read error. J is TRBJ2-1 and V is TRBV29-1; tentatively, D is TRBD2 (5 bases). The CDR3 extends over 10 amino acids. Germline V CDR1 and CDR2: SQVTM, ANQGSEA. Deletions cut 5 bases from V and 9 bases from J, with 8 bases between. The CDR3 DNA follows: TGCAGCGTTCACGGAGGTGAGCAGTTCTTC. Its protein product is CSVHGGEQFF.

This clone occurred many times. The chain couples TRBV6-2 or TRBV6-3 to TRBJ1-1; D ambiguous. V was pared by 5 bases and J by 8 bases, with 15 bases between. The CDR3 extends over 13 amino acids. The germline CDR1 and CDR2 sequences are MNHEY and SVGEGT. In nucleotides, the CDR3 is TGTGCCAGCAGTCAAATCTCCGGGAACGAAGCTTTCTTT. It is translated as CASSQISGNEAFF.

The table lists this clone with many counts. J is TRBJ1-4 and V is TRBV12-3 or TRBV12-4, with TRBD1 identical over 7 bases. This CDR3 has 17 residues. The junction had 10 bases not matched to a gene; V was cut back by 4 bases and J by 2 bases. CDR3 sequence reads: CASSSHTGQPTNEKLFF. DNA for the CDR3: TGTGCCAGCAGTTCACATACGGGACAGCCCACTAATGAAAAACTGTTTTTT.

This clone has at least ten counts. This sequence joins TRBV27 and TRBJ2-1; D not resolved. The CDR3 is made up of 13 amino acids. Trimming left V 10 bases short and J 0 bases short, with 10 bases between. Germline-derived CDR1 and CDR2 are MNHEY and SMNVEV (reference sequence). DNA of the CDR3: TGTGCCACCCGTCTAAACTCCTACAATGAGCAGTTCTTC. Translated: CATRLNSYNEQFF.

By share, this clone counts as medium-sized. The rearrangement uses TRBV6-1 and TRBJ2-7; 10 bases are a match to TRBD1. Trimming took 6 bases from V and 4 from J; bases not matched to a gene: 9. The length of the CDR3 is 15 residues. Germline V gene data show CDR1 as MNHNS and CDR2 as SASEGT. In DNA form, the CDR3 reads TGTGCCAGCAGACAGACAGGGGGCAGTCTGTACGAGCAGTACTTC. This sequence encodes CASRQTGGSLYEQYF.

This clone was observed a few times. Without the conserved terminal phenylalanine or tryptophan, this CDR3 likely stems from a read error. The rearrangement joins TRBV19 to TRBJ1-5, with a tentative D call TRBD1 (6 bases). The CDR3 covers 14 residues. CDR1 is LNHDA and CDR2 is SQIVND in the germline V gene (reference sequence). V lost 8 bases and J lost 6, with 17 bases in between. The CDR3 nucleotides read TGTGCCAGTTCAGGGACACGTGGGAGTCAGCCCCAGCATTCT. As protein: CASSGTRGSQPQHS.

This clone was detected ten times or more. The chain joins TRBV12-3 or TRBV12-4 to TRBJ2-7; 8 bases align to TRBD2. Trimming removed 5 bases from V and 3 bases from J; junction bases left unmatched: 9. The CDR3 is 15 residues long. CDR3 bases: TGTGCCAGCAGTGGCGTTGCGGGAGGCATCTACGAGCAGTACTTC. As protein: CASSGVAGGIYEQYF.